This record looks at one TCR beta chain sequence and its context. The V and J ends lost 2 bases and 7 bases respectively, with 21 bases between them. Germline CDR1 is GTSNPN and CDR2 is SVGIG (reference sequence). CDR3 size: 16 residues. While infection was still active, Seattle patients were enrolled and then followed longitudinally. This sample was taken from a study of blood T cell repertoires in COVID-19. Turning to the study itself: COVID-19 samples collected from the United States, Italy and Spain covered acute and convalescent phases.

The authors' processing: Amplification with reference gene primers provided the estimates of nucleated cell counts. Data came from immunoSEQ multiplex PCR; TCRdb stores just in-frame clones and leaves some out. The V and J calls and the clone size are those of that table, but D and trimming were determined from the DNA. In the table there are 100,000 to 150,000 clones, over 85% of which are singletons. This TCR was sampled from a man aged 55 to 70 with COVID-19, enrolled during active disease. The sequenced sample consisted of peripheral blood. This rearrangement joins TRBV30 to TRBJ1-5; D is uncertain. The CDR3 DNA follows: TGTGCCTGGAGTAAGGCTCAGGAGGCGGTGGGGCAGCCCCAGCATTTT. Its protein is CAWSKAQEAVGQPQHF. Using reference TRBV30 and TRBJ1-5 for the parts outside the CDR3, the full variable domain is SQTIHQWPATLVQPVGSPLSLECTVEGTSNPNLYWYRQAAGRGLQLLFYSVGIGQISSEVPQNLSASRPQDRQFILSSKKLLLSDSGFYLCAWSKAQEAVGQPQHFGDGTRLSIL.